The 18 T cell receptor beta chains reported below all come from one sample, sequenced in a study of shared clonotypes between healthy human individuals. Clones were read by immunoSEQ multiplex PCR, and TCRdb kept only the in-frame ones, dropping some. The data hold fewer than 550,000 clones, with about 75% observed a single time. Sequencing used PBMCs. The receptors shown here come from a woman between 40 and 50 years old in good health. Some clones in this sample may be carry-over from other donors' samples.

DNA of the CDR3: TGTGCCAGCAGCTTGGCCAGATTTTCGGCAGCTAACTATGGCTACACCTTC. Residues: CASSLARFSAANYGYTF. The chain uses TRBV5-6 and TRBJ1-2; D gene unclear. Germline V CDR1 and CDR2: SGHDT, YYEEEE. This CDR3 region has 17 residues. Trimming stripped 0 bases from V and 0 bases from J, with 15 bases between.

This clone was counted between two and nine times. The V and J genes are TRBV2 and TRBJ2-1; possibly TRBD1 for D (5 bases). Trimming stripped 6 bases from V and 4 bases from J, with 13 bases between. The CDR3 has 14 residues. Germline CDR1 and CDR2: SNHLY and FYNNEI. CDR3 sequence reads: CASRGQGTYNEQFF. The CDR3 DNA sequence: TGTGCCAGCAGGGGTCAGGGTACTTACAATGAGCAGTTCTTC.

The gene calls are TRBV7-8 and TRBJ2-5; 9 nucleotides align to TRBD1. The length of the CDR3 is 17 residues. Germline CDR1 is SGHVS and CDR2 is FQNEAQ. With 5 bases clipped from V and 1 base from J, the junction kept 11 bases outside the gene matches. CDR3 region: CASSPRVGTGTQETQYF. For the CDR3, the DNA is TGTGCCAGCAGCCCGCGGGTCGGGACAGGGACCCAAGAGACCCAGTACTTC.

V is TRBV5-6 and J is TRBJ2-5, with 13 positions matching TRBD2. The CDR3 covers 14 residues. Losses at the gene ends were 3 bases for V and 14 bases for J; bases not matched to a gene: 10. Germline CDR1 reads SGHDT; CDR2 reads YYEEEE. The CDR3 reads CASSSSTSGRPPYF. For the CDR3, the DNA is TGTGCCAGCAGCTCGTCGACTAGCGGGAGGCCGCCCTACTTC.

The CDR3 DNA follows: TGTGCCAGCGGACAGGATTACTACACTGAAGCTTTCTTT. It translates to CASGQDYYTEAFF. The V call is TRBV6-1, the J call TRBJ1-1; TRBD1 matches at 7 bases. Germline V CDR1 and CDR2: MNHNS, SASEGT. CDR3 length equals 13 residues. V shed 8 bases, J shed 3 bases, and the junction held 6 bases outside the gene matches.

This chain uses TRBV7-3 with TRBJ2-3; D gene ambiguous. V shed 4 bases and J shed 3 bases, with 8 bases lying between them. This CDR3 spans 13 amino acids. The germline V gene encodes CDR1 SGHTA and CDR2 FQGTGA. The CDR3 spells CASSSELTDTQYF. CDR3 nucleotides: TGTGCCAGCAGCTCGGAGCTAACAGATACGCAGTATTTT.

J is TRBJ2-1 and V is TRBV2, with D possibly matching TRBD1 (6 bases). V lost 6 bases and J lost 10, with 16 bases in between. The germline V gene encodes CDR1 SNHLY and CDR2 FYNNEI. The CDR3 consists of 13 residues. CDR3 residues: CASSLRDTKEQFF. The CDR3 DNA reads TGTGCCAGCAGCCTCCGGGACACAAAGGAGCAGTTCTTC.

Remarks on this clone: The same CDR3 also results from other DNA sequences found in this sample. The chain recombines TRBV18 with TRBJ2-7, with D unresolved. Germline lookup yields CDR1 KGHSH and CDR2 LQKENI. The CDR3 has 12 amino acids. Trimming took 6 bases from V and 0 from J, leaving 6 bases between them. CDR3: CASSPSSYEQYF. The CDR3 bases are TGTGCCAGCTCTCCCAGCTCCTACGAGCAGTACTTC.

V gene TRBV7-3 combines with J gene TRBJ2-5; the D is unclear. Germline CDR1 SGHTA, CDR2 FQGTGA. The CDR3 contains 13 residues. Deletions cut 4 bases from V and 1 base from J, with 7 bases between. CDR3 residues: CASSWNRQETQYF. In DNA, the CDR3 is TGTGCCAGCAGCTGGAATCGCCAAGAGACCCAGTACTTC.

This clone has only one observation. The V and J genes are TRBV28 and TRBJ2-2; tentatively, D is TRBD1 (6 bases). With 8 bases removed from V and 2 bases from J, the gap between germline ends came to 12 bases. The CDR3 is made up of 14 amino acids. Germline CDR1 and CDR2: MDHEN and SYDVKM. The CDR3 loop reads CASLPGTNTGELFF. CDR3 nucleotides: TGTGCCAGCCTACCCGGGACAAACACCGGGGAGCTGTTTTTT.

CDR3 DNA sequence: TGTGCCAGCAGCTTAGCCAGCCAGAGTGGCTACACCTTC. Amino acid sequence: CASSLASQSGYTF. The gene calls are TRBV7-9 and TRBJ1-2; D unresolved. The CDR3 has 13 amino acids. Trimming left V 0 bases short and J 7 bases short, with 9 bases between. Germline loops: CDR1 SEHNR, CDR2 FQNEAQ (reference sequence).

The gene calls are TRBV14 and TRBJ2-1, with D perhaps TRBD1 (6 bases). CDR3 length: 13 amino acids. Germline lookup yields CDR1 SGHDN and CDR2 FVKESK. V shed 1 base and J shed 10 bases, with 11 bases lying between them. The CDR3 loop is CASSQGGTQEQFF. The CDR3 DNA reads as TGTGCCAGCAGCCAAGGGGGGACACAAGAGCAGTTCTTC.

This chain connects TRBV4-3 to TRBJ1-4; 8 nucleotides align to TRBD1. CDR1 and CDR2 from the germline V gene are LGHNA and YSLEER. V dropped 4 bases and J dropped 7; count of bases not matched to a gene: 23. This CDR3 region has 20 residues. CDR3 region: CASSPLWAGAGGGEGEKLFF. The DNA for the CDR3 is TGCGCCAGCAGCCCGCTTTGGGCTGGGGCAGGGGGCGGAGAAGGTGAAAAACTGTTTTTT.

This chain joins TRBV6-6 and TRBJ2-1, with 11 bases fitting TRBD2. CDR3 size: 16 residues. V was clipped by 4 bases and J by 7 bases; unmatched bases: 9. In germline, CDR1 is MNHNY, CDR2 SVGAGI (reference sequence). CDR3 nucleotides: TGTGCCAGCAGTTTCGCCTTAGCGGGAGGGCGAAATGAGCAGTTCTTC. It codes for CASSFALAGGRNEQFF.

The V and J genes are TRBV6-6 and TRBJ2-1; D may be TRBD1 or TRBD2 (5 bases each). The CDR3 loop spans 12 amino acids. Trimming pared 4 bases from V and 12 bases from J, leaving 13 bases between. From germline, CDR1 is MNHNY and CDR2 SVGAGI (reference sequence). The CDR3 region has the DNA TGTGCCAGCAGTTCCCTTACGAGGGGGCAGTTCTTC. Its translation is CASSSLTRGQFF.

Here the CDR3 reads CASSPTGGANVLTF. The CDR3 DNA reads as TGTGCCAGCAGTCCGACAGGGGGGGCCAACGTCCTGACTTTC. The chain couples TRBV6-5 to TRBJ2-6; 7 bases line up with TRBD1. Germline loops: CDR1 MNHEY, CDR2 SVGAGI. CDR3 size: 14 residues. Germline trimming cut 5 bases from V and 4 bases from J; bases unmatched to any gene: 2.

This clone was seen a few times. V is TRBV19 and J is TRBJ2-4; D is possibly TRBD1 (6 bases). The germline V gene encodes CDR1 LNHDA and CDR2 SQIVND (reference sequence). V was shortened by 5 bases and J by 3 bases, with 14 bases between the two germline ends. This CDR3 has 15 residues. The CDR3 protein is CASSYQGWGKNIQYF. DNA of the CDR3: TGTGCCAGTAGTTACCAGGGGTGGGGCAAAAACATTCAGTACTTC.

J is TRBJ1-1 and V is TRBV11-2, with TRBD1 matching 9 bases. CDR3 length: 15 residues. V trimming: 5 bases; J trimming: 5 bases; junction bases outside the gene matches: 9. The germline CDR1 and CDR2 sequences are SGHAT and FQNNGV. The CDR3 nucleotides are TGTGCCAGCAGCGCAAATCCGGGACAGGGAACTGAAGCTTTCTTT. As protein: CASSANPGQGTEAFF.